This T cell receptor (beta chain) originates from a study of blood T cell repertoires in COVID-19. For the study at large: The origin of the acute and convalescent COVID-19 samples was the United States, Italy and Spain. The cDNA or gDNA used as material had been derived from T cells, B-cell-depleted T cells, or PBMCs.

Produced via immunoSEQ multiplex PCR; TCRdb's table is partial and in-frame only. Among more than 85,000 clones, about 87% were seen once, and the ten largest hold 4% to 5%. During active infection, Seattle patients enrolled and were then monitored through disease. Looked up from germline, CDR1 is SGHNT and CDR2 is YYREEE (reference sequence). V lost 0 bases and J lost 0, with 12 bases in between. This CDR3 is 16 amino acids long. This TCR derives from a human donor with COVID-19, enrolled during active disease. The donor label of this sample is uncertain. This chain links TRBV5-4 with TRBJ1-1; D uncertain. What was sequenced was peripheral blood. Here the CDR3 reads CASSLDLGSMNTEAFF. The DNA for the CDR3 is TGTGCCAGCAGCTTGGATCTGGGCAGCATGAACACTGAAGCTTTCTTT.